This is a list of T cell receptor beta chains from one sample in a study of T-cell memory formation after mild COVID-19. Via MiXCR, TCRdb re-called the 5' RACE reads, giving one row per CDR3 protein. The sample gives more than 350,000 distinct CDR3 sequences, about a sixth of which show up once; around a fifth is in the top ten. Sequenced sample: PBMCs or a T cell subset sorted from them (not recorded which). Source of these receptors: a young man who had mild COVID-19 (a few samples of this study predate the infection). Cell type and time point are not known. The CDR3 runs from the conserved cysteine through the conserved F or W. Fields, in order: J gene, V gene, D gene, CDR3 length, clone size, CDR3 protein, CDR3 DNA. D genes are given only for firm matches. Clone sizes are given selectively: once, few, many, or a class where the clone is expanded.

>TRBJ2-7|TRBV30|-|10|few
CAWSGAEQYF
TGTGCCTGGAGTGGGGCCGAGCAGTACTTC
>TRBJ1-1|TRBV7-2|TRBD1|12|-
CASSRQGSEAFF
TGTGCCAGCAGCAGACAGGGGTCGGAAGCTTTCTTT
>TRBJ2-1|TRBV28|TRBD1|16|few
CASSIVGQGRYNEQFF
TGTGCCAGCAGCATCGTAGGACAGGGACGATACAATGAGCAGTTCTTC
>TRBJ2-5|TRBV2|-|16|-
CASREEGSSVQETQYF
TGTGCCAGCAGGGAGGAGGGCTCTTCTGTGCAAGAGACCCAGTACTTC
>TRBJ2-3|TRBV4-3|TRBD2|15|few
CASSQGGRAGDTQYF
TGCGCCAGCAGCCAAGGAGGGAGGGCTGGAGATACGCAGTATTTT
>TRBJ2-2|TRBV11-2|-|15|few
CASSLGGTNTGELFF
TGTGCCAGCAGCTTAGGGGGCACTAACACCGGGGAGCTGTTTTTT
>TRBJ2-5|TRBV28|-|14|-
CASSWQGSSETQYF
TGTGCCAGCAGTTGGCAGGGATCTTCGGAGACCCAGTACTTC
>TRBJ2-1|TRBV27|TRBD1|14|few
CASSLGQGAYEQFF
TGTGCCAGCAGTTTGGGACAGGGGGCCTATGAGCAGTTCTTC
>TRBJ2-1|TRBV29-1|TRBD2|16|-
CSFLRLAGDLRGEQFF
TGCAGCTTCCTGAGACTAGCGGGGGACCTACGGGGTGAGCAGTTCTTC
>TRBJ2-2|TRBV5-4|-|15|-
CASSLGREETGELFF
TGTGCCAGCAGCTTGGGGAGGGAGGAGACCGGGGAGCTGTTTTTT
>TRBJ1-1|TRBV7-2|-|13|few
CASSLQTGAEAFF
TGTGCCAGCAGCTTACAGACAGGCGCTGAAGCTTTCTTT
>TRBJ2-1|TRBV5-1|TRBD2|16|few
CASSLDAGGSYNEQFF
TGCGCCAGCAGCTTGGATGCCGGGGGGTCCTACAATGAGCAGTTCTTC
>TRBJ2-7|TRBV7-2|-|15|few
CASSFSQGAFYEQYF
TGTGCCAGCAGCTTCTCCCAGGGAGCCTTCTACGAGCAGTACTTC
>TRBJ2-5|TRBV7-2|TRBD1|18|-
CASSLADILGRPQGDQYF
TGTGCCAGCAGCTTAGCGGACATCCTGGGGCGGCCCCAGGGGGACCAGTACTTC
>TRBJ2-4|TRBV4-2|TRBD2|19|-
CASSRPAGGSIRKVNIQYF
TGTGCCAGCAGTCGACCAGCGGGGGGTTCGATTCGGAAAGTAAACATTCAGTACTTC
>TRBJ2-5|TRBV6-5|TRBD2|17|-
CASSYGGLAGGQETQYF
TGTGCCAGCAGTTACGGGGGACTAGCGGGGGGACAAGAGACCCAGTACTTC
>TRBJ1-2|TRBV6-5|TRBD1|16|-
CASSYSGTGGGYGYTF
TGTGCCAGCAGTTACTCCGGGACAGGGGGCGGCTATGGCTACACCTTC
>TRBJ2-3|TRBV7-9|-|12|few
CASSPPMDTQYF
TGTGCCAGCAGTCCTCCGATGGATACGCAGTATTTT
>TRBJ1-5|TRBV20-1|-|13|many
CSARGREYQPQHF
TGCAGTGCTAGAGGCAGGGAATATCAGCCCCAGCATTTT
>TRBJ2-1|TRBV4-1|-|13|-
CASSQDPETGQFF
TGCGCCAGCAGCCAAGATCCCGAGACAGGGCAGTTCTTC
>TRBJ1-2|TRBV4-1|-|14|few
CASSQALGVYGYTF
TGCGCCAGCAGCCAAGCTTTGGGTGTCTATGGCTACACCTTC
>TRBJ1-2|TRBV5-1|TRBD1|16|-
CASSLNPGTGTNGYTF
TGCGCCAGCAGCCTGAATCCCGGGACAGGGACCAATGGCTACACCTTC
>TRBJ1-5|TRBV2|TRBD1|13|many
CASRRDSNQPQHF
TGTGCCAGCAGGCGGGACAGTAATCAGCCCCAGCATTTT
>TRBJ1-5|TRBV15|-|15|-
CATSEIAGGSQPQHF
TGTGCCACCAGCGAAATAGCGGGCGGAAGTCAGCCCCAGCATTTT
>TRBJ2-7|TRBV6-6|-|13|few
CASRHRVPYEQYF
TGTGCCAGCAGACACAGGGTCCCCTACGAGCAGTACTTC
>TRBJ2-2|TRBV6-2/TRBV6-3|TRBD1|16|few
CASTKISGQGALELFF
TGTGCCAGCACTAAAATATCGGGACAGGGGGCGTTGGAGCTGTTTTTT
>TRBJ2-3|TRBV7-2|-|13|-
CASSSNSADTQYF
TGTGCCAGCAGCTCCAACTCGGCGGATACGCAGTATTTT
>TRBJ2-3|TRBV7-2|TRBD2|17|few
CASSPSPLAGGTDTQYF
TGTGCCAGCAGCCCCTCACCCTTAGCGGGGGGCACAGATACGCAGTATTTT
>TRBJ2-2|TRBV28|-|13|few
CASSLSTTGELFF
TGTGCCAGCAGTTTAAGTACTACCGGGGAGCTGTTTTTT
>TRBJ2-2|TRBV5-1|TRBD1|16|-
CASSLYRGQGTGELFF
TGCGCCAGCAGCTTATACAGGGGGCAAGGCACCGGGGAGCTGTTTTTT
>TRBJ2-3|TRBV7-2|-|12|many
CASSFGGDTQYF
TGTGCCAGCAGCTTCGGCGGAGATACGCAGTATTTT
>TRBJ1-2|TRBV5-1|-|15|-
CASSSVRQAPYGYTF
TGCGCCAGCAGCTCTGTTCGACAGGCGCCCTATGGCTACACCTTC
>TRBJ1-5|TRBV5-1|TRBD1|14|-
CASSRDRGDQPQHF
TGCGCCAGCAGCAGAGACAGGGGAGATCAGCCCCAGCATTTT
>TRBJ2-1|TRBV20-1|-|13|-
CSERGVSYNEQFF
TGCAGCGAGAGGGGGGTTTCCTACAATGAGCAGTTCTTC
>TRBJ2-5|TRBV6-5|-|15|-
CASSYWGALQETQYF
TGTGCCAGCAGTTATTGGGGGGCTCTCCAAGAGACCCAGTACTTC
>TRBJ1-5|TRBV20-1|-|12|few
CSASSGEPPQHF
TGCAGTGCTTCCTCGGGGGAGCCGCCCCAGCATTTT
>TRBJ2-3|TRBV6-6|-|13|few
CASSWGGPDTQYF
TGTGCCAGCAGTTGGGGGGGCCCAGATACGCAGTATTTT
>TRBJ1-5|TRBV7-8|-|15|-
CASSPNRVPYQPQHF
TGTGCCAGCAGCCCAAACCGGGTTCCCTATCAGCCCCAGCATTTT
>TRBJ1-1|TRBV5-4|-|15|few
CASSLFSVENTEAFF
TGTGCCAGCAGCTTGTTCTCAGTGGAGAACACTGAAGCTTTCTTT
>TRBJ2-1|TRBV20-1|-|14|-
CSARTGYPYNEQFF
TGCAGTGCTAGAACCGGTTATCCTTACAATGAGCAGTTCTTC
>TRBJ2-3|TRBV7-7|-|10|-
CASGDDTQYF
TGTGCCAGCGGGGATGATACGCAGTATTTT
>TRBJ2-6|TRBV7-2|-|18|-
CASSALASFLSGANVLTF
TGTGCCAGCAGCGCTCTAGCGTCCTTTCTCTCTGGGGCCAACGTCCTGACTTTC
>TRBJ2-1|TRBV7-3|-|18|few
CASSLTWGGPSSYNEQFF
TGTGCCAGCAGCTTAACCTGGGGGGGCCCCAGCTCCTACAATGAGCAGTTCTTC
>TRBJ2-5|TRBV15|-|16|few
CATSRDLGAAQETQYF
TGTGCCACCAGCAGAGATTTGGGCGCGGCCCAAGAGACCCAGTACTTC
>TRBJ1-5|TRBV20-1|TRBD1|15|few
CSAVQGAQANQPQHF
TGCAGTGCTGTACAGGGGGCGCAGGCCAATCAGCCCCAGCATTTT